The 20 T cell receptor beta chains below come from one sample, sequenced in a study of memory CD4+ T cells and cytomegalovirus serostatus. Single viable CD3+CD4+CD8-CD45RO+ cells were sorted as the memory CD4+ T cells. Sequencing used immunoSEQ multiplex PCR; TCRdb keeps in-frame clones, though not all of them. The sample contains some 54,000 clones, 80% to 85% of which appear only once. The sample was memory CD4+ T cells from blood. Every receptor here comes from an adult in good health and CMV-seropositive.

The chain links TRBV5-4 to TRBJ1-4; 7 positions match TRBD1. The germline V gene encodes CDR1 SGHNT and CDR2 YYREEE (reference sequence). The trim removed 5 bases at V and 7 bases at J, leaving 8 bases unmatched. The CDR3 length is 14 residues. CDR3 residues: CASRTDREGEKLFF. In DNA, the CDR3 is TGTGCCAGCAGAACCGACAGGGAGGGTGAAAAACTGTTTTTT.

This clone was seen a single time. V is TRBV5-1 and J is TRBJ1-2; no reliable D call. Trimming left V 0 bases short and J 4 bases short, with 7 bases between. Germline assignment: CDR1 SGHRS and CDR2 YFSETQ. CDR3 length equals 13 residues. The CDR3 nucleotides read TGCGCCAGCAGCTTGGACAGCCCCTATGGCTACACCTTC. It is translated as CASSLDSPYGYTF. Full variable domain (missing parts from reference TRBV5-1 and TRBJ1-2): KAGVTQTPRYLIKTRGQQVTLSCSPISGHRSVSWYQQTPGQGLQFLFEYFSETQRNKGNFPGRFSGRQFSNSRSEMNVSTLELGDSALYLCASSLDSPYGYTFGSGTRLTVV.

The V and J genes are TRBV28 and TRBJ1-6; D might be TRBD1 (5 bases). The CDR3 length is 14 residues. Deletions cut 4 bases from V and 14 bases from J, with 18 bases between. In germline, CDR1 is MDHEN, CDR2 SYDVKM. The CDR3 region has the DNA TGTGCCAGCAGTTCGCCCCAGGACCCGACAGCCCTCCACTTT. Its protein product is CASSSPQDPTALHF. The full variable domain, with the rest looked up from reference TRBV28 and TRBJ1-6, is DVKVTQSSRYLVKRTGEKVFLECVQDMDHENMFWYRQDPGLGLRLIYFSYDVKMKEKGDIPEGYSVSREKKERFSLILESASTNQTSMYLCASSSPQDPTALHFGNGTRLTVT.

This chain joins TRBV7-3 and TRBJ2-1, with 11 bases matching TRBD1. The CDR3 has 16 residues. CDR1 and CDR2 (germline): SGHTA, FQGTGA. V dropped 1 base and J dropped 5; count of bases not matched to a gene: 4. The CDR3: CASSLIPGQGDNEQFF. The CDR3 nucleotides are TGTGCCAGCAGCTTAATACCGGGACAGGGGGACAATGAGCAGTTCTTC.

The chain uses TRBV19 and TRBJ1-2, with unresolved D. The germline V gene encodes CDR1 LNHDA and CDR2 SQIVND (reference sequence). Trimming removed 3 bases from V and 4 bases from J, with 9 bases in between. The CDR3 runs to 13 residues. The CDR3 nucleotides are TGTGCCAGTAGTATCCCACGATCCTATGGCTACACCTTC. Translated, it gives CASSIPRSYGYTF.

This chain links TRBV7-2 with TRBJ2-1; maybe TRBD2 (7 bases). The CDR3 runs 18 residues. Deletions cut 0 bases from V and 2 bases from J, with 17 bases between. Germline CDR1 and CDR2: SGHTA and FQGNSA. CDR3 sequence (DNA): TGTGCCAGCAGCTTAGCGGGGGGGCAGGGGCAAACCTACAATGAGCAGTTCTTC. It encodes CASSLAGGQGQTYNEQFF. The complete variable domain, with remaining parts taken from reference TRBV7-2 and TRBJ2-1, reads GAGVSQSPSNKVTEKGKDVELRCDPISGHTALYWYRQSLGQGLEFLIYFQGNSAPDKSGLPSDRFSAERTGGSVSTLTIQRTQQEDSAVYLCASSLAGGQGQTYNEQFFGPGTRLTVL.

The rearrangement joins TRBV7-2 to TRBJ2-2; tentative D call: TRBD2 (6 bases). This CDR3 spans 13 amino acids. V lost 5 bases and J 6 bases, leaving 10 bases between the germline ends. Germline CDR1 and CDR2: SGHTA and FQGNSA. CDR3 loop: CASSRDFPGELFF. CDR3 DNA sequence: TGTGCCAGCAGCCGGGACTTCCCCGGGGAGCTGTTTTTT.

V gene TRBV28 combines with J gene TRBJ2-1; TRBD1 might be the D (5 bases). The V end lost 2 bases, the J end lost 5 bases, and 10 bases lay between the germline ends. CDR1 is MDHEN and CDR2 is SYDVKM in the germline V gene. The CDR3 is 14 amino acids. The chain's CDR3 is CASSLQQVNNEQFF. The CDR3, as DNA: TGTGCCAGCAGTTTACAACAGGTAAACAATGAGCAGTTCTTC.

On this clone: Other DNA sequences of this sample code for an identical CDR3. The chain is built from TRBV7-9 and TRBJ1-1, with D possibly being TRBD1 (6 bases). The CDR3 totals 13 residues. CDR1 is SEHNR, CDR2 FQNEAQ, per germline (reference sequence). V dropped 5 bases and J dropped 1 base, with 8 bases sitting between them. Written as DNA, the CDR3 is TGTGCCAGCAGCCGGACAGCGAACACTGAAGCTTTCTTT. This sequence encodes CASSRTANTEAFF.

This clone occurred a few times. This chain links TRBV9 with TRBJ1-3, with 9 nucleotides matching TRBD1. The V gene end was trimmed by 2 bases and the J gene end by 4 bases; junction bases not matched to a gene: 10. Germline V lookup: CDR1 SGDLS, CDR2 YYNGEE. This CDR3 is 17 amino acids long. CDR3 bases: TGTGCCAGCAGCGTCGAATTACAGGGGGCCGGAGGAAACACCATATATTTT. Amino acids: CASSVELQGAGGNTIYF.

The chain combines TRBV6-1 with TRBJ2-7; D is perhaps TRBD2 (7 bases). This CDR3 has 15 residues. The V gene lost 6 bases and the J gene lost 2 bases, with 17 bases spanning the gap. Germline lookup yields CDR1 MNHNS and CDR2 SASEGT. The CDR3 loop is CASRPNGGGAYEQYF. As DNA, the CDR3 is TGTGCCAGCAGACCAAATGGGGGGGGCGCCTACGAGCAGTACTTC.

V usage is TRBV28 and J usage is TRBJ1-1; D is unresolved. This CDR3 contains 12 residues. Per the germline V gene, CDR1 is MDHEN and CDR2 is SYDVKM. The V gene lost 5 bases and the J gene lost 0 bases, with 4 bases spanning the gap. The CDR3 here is CASSILNTEAFF. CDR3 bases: TGTGCCAGCAGTATCCTGAACACTGAAGCTTTCTTT.

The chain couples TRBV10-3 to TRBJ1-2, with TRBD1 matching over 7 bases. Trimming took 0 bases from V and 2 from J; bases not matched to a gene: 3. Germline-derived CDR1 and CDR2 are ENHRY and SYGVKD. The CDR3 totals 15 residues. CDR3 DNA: TGTGCCATCAGTGAGTCGAAGGGGGCGAACTATGGCTACACCTTC. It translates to CAISESKGANYGYTF.

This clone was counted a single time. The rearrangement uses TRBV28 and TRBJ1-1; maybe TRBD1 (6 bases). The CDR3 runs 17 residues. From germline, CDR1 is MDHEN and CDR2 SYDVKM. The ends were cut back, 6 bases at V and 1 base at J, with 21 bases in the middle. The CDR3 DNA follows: TGTGCCAGCAGAAATGGGATCACAGGGACTCGGAACACTGAAGCTTTCTTT. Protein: CASRNGITGTRNTEAFF.

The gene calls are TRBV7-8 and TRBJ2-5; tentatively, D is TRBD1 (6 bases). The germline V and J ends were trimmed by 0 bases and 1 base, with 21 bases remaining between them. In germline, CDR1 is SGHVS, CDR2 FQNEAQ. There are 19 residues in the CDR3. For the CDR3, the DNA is TGTGCCAGCAGCTTAGCCGGCAGGGGAGAGTTCTCGGGCCAAGAGACCCAGTACTTC. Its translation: CASSLAGRGEFSGQETQYF.

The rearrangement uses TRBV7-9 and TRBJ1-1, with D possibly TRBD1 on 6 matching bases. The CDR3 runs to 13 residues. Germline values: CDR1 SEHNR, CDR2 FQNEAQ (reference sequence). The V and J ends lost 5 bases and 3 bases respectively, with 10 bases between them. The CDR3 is CASSNHRDTEAFF. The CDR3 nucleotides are TGTGCCAGCAGCAACCACAGGGACACTGAAGCTTTCTTT.

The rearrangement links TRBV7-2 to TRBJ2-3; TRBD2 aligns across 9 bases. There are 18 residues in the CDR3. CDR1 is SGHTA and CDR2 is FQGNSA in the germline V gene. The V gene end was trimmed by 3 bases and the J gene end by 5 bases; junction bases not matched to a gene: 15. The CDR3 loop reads CASSFRSGGGAGGDTQYF. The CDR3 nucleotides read TGTGCCAGCAGCTTCCGCTCGGGCGGGGGGGCCGGTGGAGATACGCAGTATTTT.

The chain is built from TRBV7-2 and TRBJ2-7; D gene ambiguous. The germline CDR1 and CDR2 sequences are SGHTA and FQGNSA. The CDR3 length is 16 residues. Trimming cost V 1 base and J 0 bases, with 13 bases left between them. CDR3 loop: CASSLERPRSSYEQYF. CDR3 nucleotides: TGTGCCAGCAGCTTAGAACGCCCTCGGAGCTCCTACGAGCAGTACTTC.

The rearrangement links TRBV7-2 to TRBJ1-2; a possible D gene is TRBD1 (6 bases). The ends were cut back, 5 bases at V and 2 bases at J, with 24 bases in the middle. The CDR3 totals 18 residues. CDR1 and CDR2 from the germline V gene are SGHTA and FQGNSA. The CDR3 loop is CASSIRPGAGGRNYGYTF. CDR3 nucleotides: TGTGCCAGCAGCATACGCCCGGGGGCTGGGGGGCGGAACTATGGCTACACCTTC.

CDR3 DNA: TGCGCCAGCAGCCAACGGACCAGTCCCTCGAACACAGATACGCAGTATTTT. Residues: CASSQRTSPSNTDTQYF. The chain employs TRBV5-1 and TRBJ2-3; no reliable D call. The CDR3 is made up of 17 amino acids. The V end lost 4 bases, the J end lost 2 bases, and 20 bases lay between the germline ends. The V gene's germline CDR1 is SGHRS and CDR2 YFSETQ.